The rows below give T cell receptor beta chains drawn from one sample of a study of shared clonotypes between healthy human individuals. Clones were read by immunoSEQ multiplex PCR, and TCRdb kept only the in-frame ones, dropping some. This sample yields about 2.4 million clones, of which approximately 93% are seen a single time; 0.36% belongs to the top ten. The sequenced sample consisted of naive CD4+ T cells from PBMCs. The receptor set was obtained from a man aged 18 to 30 in good health. Some clones in this sample may be carry-over from other donors' samples. CDR3s include the opening cysteine and the closing phenylalanine or tryptophan. D genes are given only for firm matches. Clone size is not always given. Where it is, it says once, few, many or a class for expanded clones.

D gene	CDR3 length	clone size	V gene	J gene	CDR3 DNA	CDR3 protein
-	15	-	TRBV11-2	TRBJ2-1	TGTGCCAGCAGCTACGGGAGCTCGTCCTACAATGAGCAGTTCTTC	CASSYGSSSYNEQFF
-	14	-	TRBV5-6	TRBJ2-1	TGTGCCAGCAGCTTTAGGAGGGGAATAAATGAGCAGTTCTTC	CASSFRRGINEQFF
TRBD1	16	-	TRBV5-1	TRBJ2-7	TGCGCCAGCAGCATGACTACAGGGGGGCAAATATACGAGCAGTACTTC	CASSMTTGGQIYEQYF
TRBD2	15	-	TRBV5-1	TRBJ2-7	TGCGCCAGCAGCACCGGACTAGCGGGGGGCTACGAGCAGTACTTC	CASSTGLAGGYEQYF
-	15	-	TRBV28	TRBJ2-7	TGTGCCAGCAGCCAACGGGACGGGAGCTCCTACGAGCAGTACTTC	CASSQRDGSSYEQYF
-	15	-	TRBV7-9	TRBJ1-6	TGTGCCAGCAGTTCCTGGCTAGGGGGAAATTCACCCCTCCACTTT	CASSSWLGGNSPLHF
-	15	-	TRBV18	TRBJ2-1	TGTGCCAGCTCACCCCTAATTGGACAGAGCAATGAGCAGTTCTTC	CASSPLIGQSNEQFF
-	14	-	TRBV5-1	TRBJ2-2	TGCGCCAGCAGTTTGGGACATAACTATGGGGAGCTGTTTTTT	CASSLGHNYGELFF
-	15	-	TRBV4-2	TRBJ2-1	TGTGCCAGCCTAGGGCGCGGCGGCTCCTACAATGAGCAGTTCTTC	CASLGRGGSYNEQFF
TRBD1	12	-	TRBV5-6	TRBJ2-5	TGTGCCAGCAGCCCAGGGGGAGAGACCCAGTACTTC	CASSPGGETQYF
TRBD1	16	-	TRBV19	TRBJ2-6	TGTGCCACCGGGACAGGGACCCTCTCTGGGGCCAACGTCCTGACTTTC	CATGTGTLSGANVLTF
-	14	-	TRBV7-2	TRBJ2-3	TGTGCCAGCAGCTACCCACTGAGCACAGATACGCAGTATTTT	CASSYPLSTDTQYF
-	15	once	TRBV9	TRBJ2-1	TGTGCCAGCAGCGGACACATAAACTCCTACAATGAGCAGTTCTTC	CASSGHINSYNEQFF
-	15	-	TRBV28	TRBJ2-1	TGTGCCAGCATCAATCGGGGGGCCTGGAACAATGAGCAGTTCTTC	CASINRGAWNNEQFF
-	13	-	TRBV6-5	TRBJ2-3	TGTGCCAGCAGTATACGTCGTGCAGATACGCAGTATTTT	CASSIRRADTQYF
-	20	-	TRBV12-2	TRBJ2-3	TGTGCAAGTCGCTTAGGGGGGATCAGGACTAGCGGGAGGGGCACAGATACGCAGTATTTT	CASRLGGIRTSGRGTDTQYF
-	14	-	TRBV5-4	TRBJ1-2	TGTGCCAGCAGCGCTTGCCGGGCCTTATATGGCTACACCTTC	CASSACRALYGYTF
-	14	-	TRBV6-1	TRBJ1-3	TGTGCCAGCAGCGAACAGAAGACAGTGTACACCATATATTTT	CASSEQKTVYTIYF
-	13	-	TRBV6-6	TRBJ1-2	TGTGCCAGCAGCCCCGAGGCGCTCTATGGCTACACCTTC	CASSPEALYGYTF
TRBD1	16	-	TRBV15	TRBJ2-5	TGTGCCACCAGCCGCCGGGACAGGGCACTCGGGGAGACCCAGTACTTC	CATSRRDRALGETQYF
-	15	-	TRBV5-1	TRBJ2-1	TGCGCCAGCAGCTTGGCCGAGGGGGGCTACAATGAGCAGTTCTTC	CASSLAEGGYNEQFF
-	11	-	TRBV29-1	TRBJ1-5	TGCAGCCCCCCAGGGAGTCAGCCCCAGCATTTT	CSPPGSQPQHF
TRBD2	15	-	TRBV28	TRBJ2-1	TGTGCCAGCAGTTCGACTAGCGGGGCTTACAATGAGCAGTTCTTC	CASSSTSGAYNEQFF
-	14	few	TRBV7-8	TRBJ1-5	TGTGCCAGCAGCCCAGGGCGTAGCAATCAGCCCCAGCATTTT	CASSPGRSNQPQHF
-	13	-	TRBV7-8	TRBJ1-2	TGTGCCAGCAGCTTAGCGGAGGCATCCGGCTACACCTTC	CASSLAEASGYTF
TRBD1	17	-	TRBV5-1	TRBJ2-2	TGCGCCAGCAGCGAGGGGACAGCCCAACTCAGTACCGGGGAGCTGTTTTTT	CASSEGTAQLSTGELFF
TRBD1	15	-	TRBV7-2	TRBJ2-7	TGTGCCAGCAGCTTAGTAGGGACAGCTACCTACGAGCAGTACTTC	CASSLVGTATYEQYF
-	14	-	TRBV30	TRBJ1-3	TGTGCCTGGAGGGGTCCAGGGTCTGGAAACACCATATATTTT	CAWRGPGSGNTIYF
-	15	-	TRBV28	TRBJ1-6	TGTGCCAGCAGTGGCGGGGGGATTGATAATTCACCCCTCCACTTT	CASSGGGIDNSPLHF
TRBD1	14	-	TRBV5-1	TRBJ2-7	TGCGCCAGCAGCCTAGGACAGGGGGACTACGAGCAGTACTTC	CASSLGQGDYEQYF
-	14	once	TRBV19	TRBJ1-2	TGTGCCAGTAGCCGCCTACGGGAATTAGGGGGCTACACCTTC	CASSRLRELGGYTF
TRBD1	18	-	TRBV2	TRBJ1-1	TGTGCCAGCAGCAGATTGAGGACAGGGACAGGGGTGATCACTGAAGCTTTCTTT	CASSRLRTGTGVITEAFF
-	15	once	TRBV28	TRBJ1-2	TGTGCCAGCACCGTAGGGTTGGGTCAAAACTATGGCTACACCTTC	CASTVGLGQNYGYTF
-	15	once	TRBV11-2	TRBJ2-2	TGTGCCAGCAGCCCAGGACGAGCGAACACCGGGGAGCTGTTTTTT	CASSPGRANTGELFF
TRBD2	13	-	TRBV2	TRBJ2-1	TGTGCCAGCAGTGATGTGACTAGCGATGAGCAGTTCTTC	CASSDVTSDEQFF
-	14	once	TRBV4-2	TRBJ1-2	TGTGCCAGCAGCCAAGATAGAGGGTGGACACACCGAGGTTTC	CASSQDRGWTHRGF
-	14	-	TRBV5-4	TRBJ2-7	TGTGCCAGCAGCTTGGTGTGGGACTCCAACGAGCAGTACTTC	CASSLVWDSNEQYF
-	13	-	TRBV29-1	TRBJ1-1	TGCAGCGTTGGGGGAGGGATGAACACTGAAGCTTTCTTT	CSVGGGMNTEAFF
TRBD2	15	-	TRBV5-4	TRBJ2-3	TGTGCCAGCAGCCGGGAGGGGGGAACCACAGATACGCAGTATTTT	CASSREGGTTDTQYF
-	12	-	TRBV6-1	TRBJ2-7	TGTGCCAGCAAAACAGGTGACCGCGAGCAGTACTTC	CASKTGDREQYF
-	14	-	TRBV9	TRBJ2-3	TGTGCCAGCAGCCTTGGACTAATGGCAGATACGCAGTATTTT	CASSLGLMADTQYF
-	15	-	TRBV2	TRBJ2-3	TGTGCCAGCAGTGGAGGAGGGCCCACCACAGATACGCAGTATTTT	CASSGGGPTTDTQYF
-	14	-	TRBV2	TRBJ1-2	TGTGCCAGCAGTACCGGATTCTTAAACTATGGCTACACCTTC	CASSTGFLNYGYTF
TRBD2	16	-	TRBV27	TRBJ2-7	TGTGCCAGCAGCCCTCTACTAGCGGGGGGAGCCTACGAGCAGTACTTC	CASSPLLAGGAYEQYF
-	14	-	TRBV5-1	TRBJ1-1	TGCGCCACTAAGTTGTTGGGGAGTAACACTGAAGCTTTCTTT	CATKLLGSNTEAFF
-	13	-	TRBV15	TRBJ2-2	TGTGCCACTGGGACTCCGAACACCGGGGAGCTGTTTTTT	CATGTPNTGELFF
TRBD1	15	-	TRBV7-3	TRBJ1-2	TGTGCCAGCAGCTCCGACAGGGCCACTAACTATGGCTACACCTTC	CASSSDRATNYGYTF
TRBD1	15	-	TRBV10-3	TRBJ1-1	TGTGCCATCAGGGACAGGGAACGTGAGCGCACTGAAGCTTTCTTT	CAIRDRERERTEAFF
-	14	-	TRBV2	TRBJ2-7	TGTGCCAGCAGTGCAGGGTGGGTCCCCTACGAGCAGTACTTC	CASSAGWVPYEQYF
-	14	-	TRBV6-1	TRBJ1-2	TGTGCCAGCAGTGAATATACGATTAACTATGGCTACACCTTC	CASSEYTINYGYTF
-	11	-	TRBV6-1	TRBJ1-1	TGTGCCAGCAGTTTAGGACCGGTCGCTTTCTTT	CASSLGPVAFF
-	14	-	TRBV6-1	TRBJ1-1	TGTGCCAGCAGTGAATTGGGCAGGAACACTGAAGCTTTCTTT	CASSELGRNTEAFF
-	13	-	TRBV7-3	TRBJ1-1	TGTGCCAGCAGCCCCGGGCCGGGGACTGAAGCTTTCTTT	CASSPGPGTEAFF
TRBD2	15	-	TRBV7-9	TRBJ2-5	TGTGCCAGCAGCTTACGAGCGGGAGGCCAAGAGACCCAGTACTTC	CASSLRAGGQETQYF
-	13	-	TRBV28	TRBJ2-7	TGTGCCAGCAGGGACACAACCACCTACGAGCAGTACTTC	CASRDTTTYEQYF
-	15	-	TRBV5-1	TRBJ1-4	TGCGCCAGCAGCACCAGCGTTGGGGTGGGTGAAAAACTGTTTTTT	CASSTSVGVGEKLFF
-	14	-	TRBV2	TRBJ1-1	TGTGCCAGCAGTGTAGAGGGTAGGTACACTGAAGCTTTCTTT	CASSVEGRYTEAFF